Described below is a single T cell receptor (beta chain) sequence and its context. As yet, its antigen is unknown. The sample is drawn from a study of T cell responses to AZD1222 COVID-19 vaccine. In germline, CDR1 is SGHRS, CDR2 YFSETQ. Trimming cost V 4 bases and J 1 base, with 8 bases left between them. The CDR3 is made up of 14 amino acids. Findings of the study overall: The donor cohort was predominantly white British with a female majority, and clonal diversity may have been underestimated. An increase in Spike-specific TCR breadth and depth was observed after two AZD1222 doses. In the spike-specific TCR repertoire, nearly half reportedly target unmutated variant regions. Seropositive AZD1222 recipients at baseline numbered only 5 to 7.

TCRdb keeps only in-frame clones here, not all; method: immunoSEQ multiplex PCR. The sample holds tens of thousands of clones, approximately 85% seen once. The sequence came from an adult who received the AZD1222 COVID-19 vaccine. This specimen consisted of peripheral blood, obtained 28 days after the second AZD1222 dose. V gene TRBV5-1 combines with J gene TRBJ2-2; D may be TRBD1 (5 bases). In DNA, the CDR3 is TGCGCCAGCAGCACCCAGGGGAACACCGGGGAGCTGTTTTTT. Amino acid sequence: CASSTQGNTGELFF. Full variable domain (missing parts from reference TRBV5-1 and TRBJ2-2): KAGVTQTPRYLIKTRGQQVTLSCSPISGHRSVSWYQQTPGQGLQFLFEYFSETQRNKGNFPGRFSGRQFSNSRSEMNVSTLELGDSALYLCASSTQGNTGELFFGEGSRLTVL.